This T cell receptor beta chain emerged from a study of immune evolution from preneoplasia to lung adenocarcinoma. Study-wide background: HLA loss of heterozygosity: 7% AIS, around 16% MIA, about 32% ADC, none AAH.

Patients had resection in Japan or China between the mid-2010s and the late 2010s. Two lung cancer pathologists independently confirmed each histologic diagnosis. The V end lost 2 bases, the J end lost 7 bases, and 13 bases lay between the germline ends. The germline V gene encodes CDR1 SGHRS and CDR2 YFSETQ. The CDR3 extends over 13 amino acids. Some clones are missing from TCRdb's copy, which holds only in-frame ones; the method was immunoSEQ multiplex PCR. The sample yields tens of thousands of clones, 70% to 80% seen once. The J gene is TRBJ2-7, the V gene TRBV5-1; tentatively, D is TRBD2 (5 bases). The sequenced sample was FFPE invasive lung adenocarcinoma tissue. The clonotype was recovered from a person between 60 and 69 years old with lung adenocarcinoma. Here the CDR3 DNA reads TGCGCCAGCAGCTTTTCCGAAGGAGGAGAGCAGTACTTC. Its translation: CASSFSEGGEQYF.